The clone carrying this T cell receptor (beta chain) was seen repeatedly, ten times or more. Its specificity is not known. This entry is derived from a study of blood T cells in healthy people across ages. General study findings and limits: There was a strong correlation between TCR beta diversity and naive T cell percentage. Per million T cells, the diversity of TCR beta decreased roughly linearly as age advanced.

A sample-barcoded 5' primer and a J-beta primer mix were used in a second PCR of about 7 to 12 cycles. Unique molecular identifiers of 12 random nucleotides labeled each cDNA. TCRdb reprocessed the 5' RACE reads with MiXCR, giving one entry per CDR3 protein. The data contain approximately 1.5 million distinct CDR3 sequences, 30% to 35% of them seen just once; the ten biggest clones take up approximately 11%. The CDR3 runs 14 residues. V shed 3 bases and J shed 5 bases, with 16 bases lying between them. The germline gives CDR1 DFQATT, CDR2 SNEGSKA (reference sequence). The source of this sequence is a woman in her twenties or thirties in good health. Sequencing was done on a sample of blood. This chain connects TRBV20-1 to TRBJ2-5, with D possibly matching TRBD2 (6 bases). Here the CDR3 reads CSARGGDGSETQYF. CDR3 DNA sequence: TGCAGTGCTAGGGGGGGAGACGGTTCTGAGACCCAGTACTTC.